This T cell receptor (beta chain) appears in the sequencing data of a study of early T cells in non-severe SARS-CoV-2 infection. Attachment of unique molecular identifiers to individual cDNA molecules was performed. TCRdb analysed the 5' RACE reads with MiXCR anew, one entry per CDR3 protein. This sample has some 78,000 distinct CDR3 sequences, with roughly 13% found just once. This clonotype was seen repeatedly, ten times or more. V dropped 5 bases and J dropped 7 bases, with 11 bases sitting between them. CDR1 is SGHVS, CDR2 FNYEAQ, per germline. The CDR3 spans 13 residues. The chain joins TRBV7-6 to TRBJ2-2; perhaps TRBD1 as D (6 bases). The sequenced sample consisted of whole blood. The receptor was isolated from an adult who was a healthcare worker with PCR-confirmed SARS-CoV-2 infection or an uninfected control (not recorded which). The CDR3 region has the DNA TGTGCCAGCAGCCCTGGACAGTACGGGGAGCTGTTTTTT. It yields the protein CASSPGQYGELFF.